Sequencing of this T cell receptor beta chain was carried out in a study of blood T cell repertoires in COVID-19. Libraries were prepared by immunoSEQ multiplex PCR; TCRdb keeps only in-frame clonotypes and omits some of them. The data contain 120,000 to 150,000 clones, around 80% of them singletons. The receptor was derived from a human donor with acute or convalescent COVID-19. The donor label of this sample is uncertain. Sample: peripheral blood.

CDR3 in DNA: TGTGCCAGCAGCCCGAGGGGGAGTTACAATGAGCAGTTCTTC. The encoded protein is CASSPRGSYNEQFF. This rearrangement joins TRBV7-2 to TRBJ2-1, with D perhaps matching TRBD1 (6 bases). Per the germline V gene, CDR1 is SGHTA and CDR2 is FQGNSA. This CDR3 region has 14 residues. Deletions cut 5 bases from V and 4 bases from J, with 12 bases between.